This entry lists 24 T cell receptor beta chains sequenced from one sample in a study of shared clonotypes between healthy human individuals. Assay used: immunoSEQ multiplex PCR; TCRdb lists only in-frame clones, some missing. The data hold about 2,500,000 clones, with approximately 92% observed a single time. Sequenced input: naive CD4+ T cells sorted from blood. Described subset: CD45RA+ positively selected. These receptors were taken from a man between 18 and 29 years old in good health.

This clone was picked up a small number of times. This chain connects TRBV18 to TRBJ1-5, with 10 bases that match TRBD1. Losses at the gene ends were 4 bases for V and 7 bases for J; bases not matched to a gene: 7. The germline gives CDR1 KGHSH, CDR2 LQKENI. The CDR3 runs to 15 residues. The CDR3 reads CASSQGTGEGQPQHF. CDR3 nucleotide sequence: TGTGCCAGCTCACAAGGGACAGGGGAAGGCCAGCCCCAGCATTTT.

As to this clone: Other DNA variants within this sample encode the same CDR3. The chain recombines TRBV2 with TRBJ2-2, with D tentatively TRBD1 (6 bases). The CDR3 extends over 13 amino acids. Germline assignment: CDR1 SNHLY and CDR2 FYNNEI. V lost 6 bases, J lost 3 bases, and 8 bases lay in between. Here the CDR3 reads CASRDRDTGELFF. The CDR3 region has the DNA TGTGCCAGCAGGGACAGAGACACCGGGGAGCTGTTTTTT.

V gene TRBV19 combines with J gene TRBJ2-3; TRBD1 aligns across 10 bases. The V segment lost 5 bases and the J segment 1 base; nucleotides outside the gene matches: 6. The CDR3 has 16 amino acids. Germline loops: CDR1 LNHDA, CDR2 SQIVND (reference sequence). The CDR3 region has the DNA TGTGCCAGTAGTGTAACCGGGACAGGGGGCACAGATACGCAGTATTTT. Its translation: CASSVTGTGGTDTQYF.

V gene TRBV7-8 combines with J gene TRBJ1-4; tentatively, D is TRBD1 (5 bases). Deletions cut 1 base from V and 8 bases from J, with 14 bases between. Germline-derived CDR1 and CDR2 are SGHVS and FQNEAQ. The CDR3 runs to 15 residues. This CDR3 is CASSLDFSNREKLFF. The CDR3 nucleotides read TGTGCCAGCAGCTTAGATTTTAGCAACAGGGAAAAACTGTTTTTT.

This rearrangement joins TRBV6-6 to TRBJ1-6, with 9 bases lining up with TRBD1. The CDR3 runs 15 residues. V lost 6 bases, J lost 3 bases, and 3 bases stayed unmatched. Germline V gives CDR1 MNHNY, CDR2 SVGAGI (reference sequence). The CDR3 is CASSQGQGYNSPLHF. CDR3 in DNA: TGTGCCAGCAGCCAGGGACAGGGCTATAATTCACCCCTCCACTTT.

The chain joins TRBV5-1 to TRBJ1-4; possible D gene TRBD1, 6 bases. Trimming shortened V by 4 bases and J by 4 bases, and 14 bases separated the two germline ends. CDR1 is SGHRS, CDR2 YFSETQ, per germline. The CDR3 covers 15 residues. The CDR3 reads CASSPLTGVNEKLFF. Here the CDR3 DNA reads TGCGCCAGCAGCCCTCTGACAGGCGTTAATGAAAAACTGTTTTTT.

J is TRBJ2-3 and V is TRBV5-4; D is unclear. The length of the CDR3 is 14 residues. Germline CDR1 and CDR2: SGHNT and YYREEE (reference sequence). Deletions cut 4 bases from V and 0 bases from J, with 9 bases between. This CDR3 reads CASSTQTSTDTQYF. The CDR3 DNA is TGTGCCAGCAGCACACAAACTAGCACAGATACGCAGTATTTT.

The chain links TRBV7-9 to TRBJ1-6; tentatively, D is TRBD1 (6 bases). CDR1 SEHNR and CDR2 FQNEAQ come from the germline V gene (reference sequence). This CDR3 region has 17 residues. Trimming pared 4 bases from V and 8 bases from J, leaving 21 bases between. The CDR3 here is CASSSQDSPMSDSPLHF. CDR3 coding DNA: TGTGCCAGCAGCTCCCAGGACAGTCCCATGTCGGATTCACCCCTCCACTTT. Full variable domain (missing parts from reference TRBV7-9 and TRBJ1-6): DTGVSQNPRHKITKRGQNVTFRCDPISEHNRLYWYRQTLGQGPEFLTYFQNEAQLEKSRLLSDRFSAERPKGSFSTLEIQRTEQGDSAMYLCASSSQDSPMSDSPLHFGNGTRLTVT.

The chain has TRBV18 and TRBJ2-2; D is possibly TRBD1 (5 bases). The V end was cut by 0 bases, the J end by 6 bases, with 8 bases between. Germline values: CDR1 KGHSH, CDR2 LQKENI. The CDR3 runs 14 residues. DNA for the CDR3: TGTGCCAGCTCACCACCGTTGGGGCCCGGGGAGCTGTTTTTT. Its protein is CASSPPLGPGELFF. Using reference TRBV18 and TRBJ2-2 for the parts outside the CDR3, the full variable domain is NAGVMQNPRHLVRRRGQEARLRCSPMKGHSHVYWYRQLPEEGLKFMVYLQKENIIDESGMPKERFSAEFPKEGPSILRIQQVVRGDSAAYFCASSPPLGPGELFFGEGSRLTVL.

The chain joins TRBV5-4 to TRBJ1-2; 7 nucleotides agree with TRBD1. The CDR3 sequence is 14 residues long. CDR1 and CDR2 (germline): SGHNT, YYREEE (reference sequence). V shed 4 bases and J 4 bases; nucleotides not matched to a gene: 7. The CDR3 DNA follows: TGTGCCAGCAGCCCCGGACAGGCCAGCTATGGCTACACCTTC. Translating it yields CASSPGQASYGYTF.

J is TRBJ1-6 and V is TRBV4-3; the D is unclear. Trimming removed 0 bases at V and 3 bases at J, with 3 bases between. Germline CDR1 LGHNA, CDR2 YSLEER. The CDR3 is 14 amino acids. The CDR3, as DNA: TGCGCCAGCAGCCAAGAATTCTATAATTCACCCCTCCACTTT. It yields the protein CASSQEFYNSPLHF.

The genes are TRBV4-1 and TRBJ2-2; 9 bases line up with TRBD1. CDR3 length: 15 residues. Germline V gene lookup returns CDR1 MGHRA and CDR2 YSYEKL. Germline trimming cut 5 bases from V and 7 bases from J; bases unmatched to any gene: 8. The CDR3 loop is CASSVRDRVNGELFF. For the CDR3, the DNA is TGCGCCAGCAGCGTCCGGGACAGGGTGAACGGGGAGCTGTTTTTT.

As to this clone: The sample holds other DNA sequences that translate to the same CDR3. This chain connects TRBV10-3 to TRBJ2-2; 14 bases align to TRBD2. CDR3 length: 16 amino acids. The germline gives CDR1 ENHRY, CDR2 SYGVKD. J gave up 3 bases and V 7 bases, and 4 bases lay outside the gene matches. This CDR3 is CAINGLAGGHTGELFF. In nucleotides, the CDR3 is TGTGCCATCAACGGACTAGCGGGAGGACACACCGGGGAGCTGTTTTTT.

The chain is built from TRBV13 and TRBJ1-6, with D unresolved. The CDR3 covers 16 residues. V was cut by 3 bases and J by 7 bases, with 16 bases left in between. In germline, CDR1 is PRHDT, CDR2 FYEKMQ (reference sequence). DNA for the CDR3: TGTGCCAGCAGCTTTAGGCAGGCGGTAGGGAATTCACCCCTCCACTTT. This translates into CASSFRQAVGNSPLHF.

The chain links TRBV19 to TRBJ2-1, with 9 bases matching TRBD2. CDR3 length: 15 residues. The junction had 8 bases not matched to a gene; V was cut back by 3 bases and J by 8 bases. Looked up from germline, CDR1 is LNHDA and CDR2 is SQIVND (reference sequence). Here the CDR3 DNA reads TGTGCCAGTAGTATCCCGGGACTAGCTACGGATGAGCAGTTCTTC. Residues: CASSIPGLATDEQFF.

The CDR3: CASSLVASGKSGETQYF. DNA for the CDR3: TGTGCCAGCAGCTTGGTAGCTAGCGGGAAGTCAGGCGAGACCCAGTACTTC. The chain couples TRBV5-6 to TRBJ2-5, with TRBD2 identical over 9 bases. V shed 0 bases, J shed 5 bases, and the junction held 11 bases outside the gene matches. CDR3 length: 17 amino acids. CDR1 and CDR2 (germline): SGHDT, YYEEEE.

The gene calls are TRBV6-6 and TRBJ1-2; D is undetermined. The V gene lost 7 bases and the J gene lost 5 bases, with 14 bases spanning the gap. Germline V gene lookup returns CDR1 MNHNY and CDR2 SVGAGI (reference sequence). The CDR3 extends over 13 amino acids. The CDR3 is CASTAEIGYGYTF. The CDR3 DNA reads TGTGCCAGCACCGCGGAGATTGGTTATGGCTACACCTTC.

Remarks on this clone: This specimen includes other DNA sequences encoding the same CDR3. The chain recombines TRBV5-4 with TRBJ2-5; tentative D call: TRBD1 (5 bases). Trimming stripped 0 bases from V and 5 bases from J, with 11 bases between. The CDR3 has 14 amino acids. Germline assignment: CDR1 SGHNT and CDR2 YYREEE (reference sequence). CDR3 protein: CASSLAGLGETQYF. The CDR3 DNA reads TGTGCCAGCAGCTTGGCAGGGTTGGGGGAGACCCAGTACTTC. Filled out from reference TRBV5-4 and TRBJ2-5, the complete variable domain reads ETGVTQSPTHLIKTRGQQVTLRCSSQSGHNTVSWYQQALGQGPQFIFQYYREEENGRGNFPPRFSGLQFPNYSSELNVNALELDDSALYLCASSLAGLGETQYFGPGTRLLVL.

For this clone: This CDR3 is also generated by other DNA sequences in the sample. The chain has TRBV30 and TRBJ1-2; TRBD1 matches at 7 bases. The trim removed 3 bases at V and 5 bases at J, leaving 6 bases unmatched. This CDR3 has 13 residues. The V gene's germline CDR1 is GTSNPN and CDR2 SVGIG (reference sequence). The CDR3 is CAWSPGTAYGYTF. The DNA of the CDR3 is TGTGCCTGGAGCCCCGGGACAGCTTATGGCTACACCTTC.

This chain joins TRBV7-2 and TRBJ2-3; the match to TRBD2 covers 8 bases. V shed 3 bases and J 6 bases; nucleotides not matched to a gene: 8. CDR1 SGHTA and CDR2 FQGNSA come from the germline V gene. There are 15 residues in the CDR3. For the CDR3, the DNA is TGTGCCAGCAGCTTCAGCGGGAGTTCCGGGGATACGCAGTATTTT. Protein sequence: CASSFSGSSGDTQYF.

This clone was picked up one time. The rearrangement uses TRBV11-2 and TRBJ2-6; D is uncertain. CDR3 length: 15 amino acids. Germline CDR1 is SGHAT and CDR2 is FQNNGV. Trimming cost V 3 bases and J 1 base, with 7 bases left between them. CDR3 sequence reads: CASSFLVSGANVLTF. DNA of the CDR3: TGTGCCAGCAGCTTTCTGGTGTCTGGGGCCAACGTCCTGACTTTC.

J is TRBJ2-3 and V is TRBV11-3; 11 bases fit TRBD2. Germline CDR1 is SGHNT and CDR2 is YENEEA. This CDR3 has 17 residues. V lost 3 bases to trimming and J lost 2 bases; unmatched junction nucleotides: 7. The CDR3 DNA is TGTGCCAGCAGCTTCGGGGGGACTAGCGGACCCACAGATACGCAGTATTTT. Its translation is CASSFGGTSGPTDTQYF.

A word on this clone: Within the sample, other DNA sequences also encode this same CDR3. The chain employs TRBV28 and TRBJ2-1; 8 nucleotides line up with TRBD1. The V segment lost 3 bases and the J segment 7 bases; nucleotides outside the gene matches: 5. CDR3 length: 14 amino acids. Germline lookup yields CDR1 MDHEN and CDR2 SYDVKM. The CDR3 DNA sequence: TGTGCCAGCAGTTTGGCAGGGGGCAGGAATGAGCAGTTCTTC. Encoded protein: CASSLAGGRNEQFF.

This rearrangement joins TRBV7-2 to TRBJ2-3; 11 positions agree with TRBD2. In germline, CDR1 is SGHTA, CDR2 FQGNSA. This CDR3 comprises 16 residues. Trimming removed 1 base from V and 2 bases from J; junction bases left unmatched: 2. The CDR3: CASSLVAGGNTDTQYF. For the CDR3, the DNA is TGTGCCAGCAGCTTAGTAGCGGGAGGGAACACAGATACGCAGTATTTT.